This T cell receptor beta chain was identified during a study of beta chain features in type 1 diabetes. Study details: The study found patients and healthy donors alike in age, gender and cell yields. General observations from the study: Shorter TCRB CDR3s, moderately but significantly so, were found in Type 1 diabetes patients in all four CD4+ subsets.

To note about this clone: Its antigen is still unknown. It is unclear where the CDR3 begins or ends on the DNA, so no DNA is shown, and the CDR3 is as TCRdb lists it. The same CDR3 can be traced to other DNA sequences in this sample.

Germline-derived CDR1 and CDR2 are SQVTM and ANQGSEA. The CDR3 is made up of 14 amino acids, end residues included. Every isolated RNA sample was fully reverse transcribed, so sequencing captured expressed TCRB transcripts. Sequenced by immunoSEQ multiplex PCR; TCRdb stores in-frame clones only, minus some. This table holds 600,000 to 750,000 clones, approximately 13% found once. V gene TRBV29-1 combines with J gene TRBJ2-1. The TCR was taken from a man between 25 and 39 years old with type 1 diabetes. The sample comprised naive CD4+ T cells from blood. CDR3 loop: CSVGSGSSYNEQFF.